The rows below give T cell receptor beta chains drawn from one sample of a study of breast tumors, draining lymph nodes, adjacent tissues. TCRdb passed the multiplex PCR reads through MiXCR, listing each CDR3 protein once. The table shows tens of thousands of distinct CDR3 sequences, with under 50% occurring only once. Sequenced: breast tumor tissue. Every receptor here comes from a female donor with breast cancer. Some clones in this sample may be carry-over from other donors' samples. Both conserved end residues are part of each CDR3. D genes are given only for firm matches. Some rows have no size entry. The others give once, few or many, or a class for an expanded clone.

CDR3aa	CDR3nt	v_gene	j_gene	abundance	d_gene
CADPPPGNQPQHF	TGTGCCGACCCCCCCCCGGGCAATCAGCCCCAGCATTTT	TRBV19	TRBJ1-5	many	NA
CASSSEVSPLHF	TGTGCCAGCAGTTCAGAGGTTTCACCCCTCCACTTT	TRBV28	TRBJ1-6	many	NA
CASSAGEEGGANEKLFF	TGCGCCAGCAGCGCGGGGGAAGAGGGGGGAGCTAATGAAAAACTGTTTTTT	TRBV5-1	TRBJ1-4	NA	NA
CASFDSGRSSEQFF	TGTGCCAGCTTTGATAGCGGGAGGTCTTCTGAGCAGTTCTTC	TRBV12-3/TRBV12-4	TRBJ2-1	many	TRBD2
CASSIPGTLDGYTF	TGTGCCAGTAGTATTCCAGGGACCCTCGATGGCTACACCTTC	TRBV19	TRBJ1-2	NA	NA
CSARVLAGATMSSGTQETQYF	TGCAGTGCTAGAGTGCTAGCGGGAGCTACAATGAGCAGTGGAACCCAAGAGACCCAGTACTTC	TRBV20-1	TRBJ2-5	NA	TRBD2
CASSQGLAQETQYF	TGTGCCAGCAGCCAGGGACTAGCCCAAGAGACCCAGTACTTC	TRBV4-2	TRBJ2-5	many	TRBD2
CASSFLTTGTVKEPQYF	TGTGCCAGCAGCTTTTTAACGACCGGGACAGTAAAAGAGCCCCAGTACTTC	TRBV7-2	TRBJ2-5	NA	TRBD1
CARGRITDSNQPQHF	TGTGCCCGCGGACGGATAACCGATAGCAATCAGCCCCAGCATTTT	TRBV7-8	TRBJ1-5	many	NA
CSVSVSMNTEAFF	TGCAGCGTTTCCGTGTCGATGAACACTGAAGCTTTCTTT	TRBV29-1	TRBJ1-1	NA	NA
CASSQEGQGGNQPQHF	TGCGCCAGCAGCCAAGAGGGACAGGGAGGGAATCAGCCCCAGCATTTT	TRBV4-3	TRBJ1-5	NA	TRBD1
CASSPRTGRNTIYF	TGCGCCAGCAGCCCCAGGACAGGACGAAACACCATATATTTT	TRBV5-1	TRBJ1-3	NA	TRBD1
CASSLVGVVSNTQYF	TGCGCCAGCAGCCTGGTTGGGGTCGTCTCCAATACGCAGTATTTT	TRBV5-1	TRBJ2-3	NA	NA
CASSYGQGRKSGANVLTF	TGTGCCAGCAGTTACGGACAGGGCCGTAAGTCTGGGGCCAACGTCCTGACTTTC	TRBV6-2/TRBV6-3	TRBJ2-6	many	TRBD1
CASSDALTF	TGCGCCAGCAGCGACGCCCTGACTTTC	TRBV5-1	TRBJ2-6	NA	NA
CAASGGDWVYGYTF	TGTGCCGCCTCAGGGGGCGACTGGGTCTATGGCTACACCTTC	TRBV28	TRBJ1-2	many	TRBD1
CSASGSRGQVGYTF	TGCAGTGCTAGCGGGAGTAGGGGGCAGGTTGGCTACACCTTC	TRBV20-1	TRBJ1-2	NA	TRBD1
CSARVLGETQYF	TGCAGTGCTAGAGTGCTGGGGGAGACCCAGTACTTC	TRBV20-1	TRBJ2-5	NA	NA
CASGGIPGHINQPQHF	TGTGCCAGCGGAGGCATACCGGGACACATCAATCAGCCCCAGCATTTT	TRBV2	TRBJ1-5	NA	NA
CASSGITDTQYF	TGTGCCAGTAGCGGTATCACAGATACGCAGTATTTT	TRBV19	TRBJ2-3	many	NA
CSASQTSGNLNEQFF	TGCAGTGCTAGCCAGACTAGCGGGAATTTAAATGAGCAGTTCTTC	TRBV20-1	TRBJ2-1	many	TRBD2
CARKPGGVQETQYF	TGTGCCAGGAAGCCGGGGGGTGTTCAAGAGACCCAGTACTTC	TRBV6-6	TRBJ2-5	many	TRBD2
CSAEEGTQYF	TGCAGTGCCGAAGAGGGTACGCAGTATTTT	TRBV20-1	TRBJ2-3	many	NA
CASSTGDRADEQYF	TGTGCCAGTAGTACCGGGGACAGGGCTGACGAGCAGTACTTC	TRBV19	TRBJ2-7	NA	TRBD1
CSAFLRLAGGLRRNEQFF	TGCAGTGCTTTCCTGAGACTAGCGGGAGGTCTAAGGAGAAATGAGCAGTTCTTC	TRBV20-1	TRBJ2-1	many	TRBD2